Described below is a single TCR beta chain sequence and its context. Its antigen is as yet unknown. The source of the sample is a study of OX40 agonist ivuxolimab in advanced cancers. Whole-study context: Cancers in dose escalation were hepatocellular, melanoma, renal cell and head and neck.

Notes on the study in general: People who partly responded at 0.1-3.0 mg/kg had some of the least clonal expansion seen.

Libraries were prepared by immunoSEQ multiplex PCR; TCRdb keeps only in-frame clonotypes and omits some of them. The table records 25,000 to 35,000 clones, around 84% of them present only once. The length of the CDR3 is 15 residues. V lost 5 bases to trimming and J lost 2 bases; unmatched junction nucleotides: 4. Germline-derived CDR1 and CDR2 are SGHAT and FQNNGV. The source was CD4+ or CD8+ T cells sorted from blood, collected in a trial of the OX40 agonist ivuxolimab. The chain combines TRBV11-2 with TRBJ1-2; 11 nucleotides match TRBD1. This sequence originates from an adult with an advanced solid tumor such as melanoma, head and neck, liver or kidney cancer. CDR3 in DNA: TGTGCCAGCAGCCCGGGACAGGGGGTAAACTATGGCTACACCTTC. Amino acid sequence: CASSPGQGVNYGYTF.